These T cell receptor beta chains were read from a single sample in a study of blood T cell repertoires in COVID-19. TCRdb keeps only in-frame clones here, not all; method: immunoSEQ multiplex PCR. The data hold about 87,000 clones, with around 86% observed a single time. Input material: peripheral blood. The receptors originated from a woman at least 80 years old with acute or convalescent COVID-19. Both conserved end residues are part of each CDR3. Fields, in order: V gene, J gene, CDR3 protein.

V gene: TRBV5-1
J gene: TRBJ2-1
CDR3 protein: CASSSSQGVSSYNEQFF

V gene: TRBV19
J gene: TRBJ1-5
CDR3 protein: CASSDRGPGSNQPQHF

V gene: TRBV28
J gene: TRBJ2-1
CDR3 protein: CASSPYRENEQFF

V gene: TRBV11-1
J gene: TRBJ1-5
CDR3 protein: CASSTGVRQPQHF

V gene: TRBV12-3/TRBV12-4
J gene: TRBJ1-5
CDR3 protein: CASSQQANQPQHF

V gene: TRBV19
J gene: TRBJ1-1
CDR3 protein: CASSRQGSNTEAFF

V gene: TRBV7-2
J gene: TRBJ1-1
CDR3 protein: CASSFHREGTEAFF

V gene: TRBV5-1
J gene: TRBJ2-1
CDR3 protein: CASSFDSSSYNEQFF

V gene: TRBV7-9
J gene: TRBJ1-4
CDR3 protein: CASSLGRQGLNEKLFF

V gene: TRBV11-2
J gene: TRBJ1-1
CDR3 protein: CASSRDLYAEAFF

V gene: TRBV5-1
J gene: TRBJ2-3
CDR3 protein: CASSLDRTPSTDTQYF

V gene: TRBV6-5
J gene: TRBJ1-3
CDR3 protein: CASSFTGPGNTIYF

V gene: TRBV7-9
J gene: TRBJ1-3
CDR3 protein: CASSPEGGIAGNTIYF

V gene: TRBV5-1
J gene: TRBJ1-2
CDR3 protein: CASSLNRNYGYTF

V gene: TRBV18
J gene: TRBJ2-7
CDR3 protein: CASSRDRAEQYF

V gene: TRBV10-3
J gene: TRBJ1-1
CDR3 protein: CAISESTGGGAEAFF

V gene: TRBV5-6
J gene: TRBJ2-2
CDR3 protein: CASSSMTGMAGELFF

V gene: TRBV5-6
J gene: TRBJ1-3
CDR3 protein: CASREQGGSGNTIYF

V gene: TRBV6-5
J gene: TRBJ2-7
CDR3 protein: CASSYSSGKAYEQYF

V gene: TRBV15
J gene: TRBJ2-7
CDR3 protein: CATSRRGQGIHEQYF

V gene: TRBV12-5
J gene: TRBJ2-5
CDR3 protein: CASGLVRGEAQYF

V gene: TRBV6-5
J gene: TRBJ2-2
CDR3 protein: CASSYARRRNGELFF

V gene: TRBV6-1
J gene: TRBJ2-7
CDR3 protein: CASSESPGGEQYF

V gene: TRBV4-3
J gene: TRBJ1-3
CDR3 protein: CASSTGGAVGNTIYF

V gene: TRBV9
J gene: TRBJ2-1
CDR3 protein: CASSAVAGHNEQFF

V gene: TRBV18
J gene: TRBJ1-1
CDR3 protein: CASSPWIGGGLNTEAFF

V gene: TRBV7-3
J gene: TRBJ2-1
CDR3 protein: CASSPRRGGYNEQFF

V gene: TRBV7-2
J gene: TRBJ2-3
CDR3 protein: CASSLDRATDTQYF

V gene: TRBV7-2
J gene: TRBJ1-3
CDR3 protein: CASSFAPGGRSGNTIYF

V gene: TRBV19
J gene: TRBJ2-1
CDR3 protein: CASTAGPPGTSGGDNEQFF

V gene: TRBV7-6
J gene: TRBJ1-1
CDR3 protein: CASSLTGTYAEAFF

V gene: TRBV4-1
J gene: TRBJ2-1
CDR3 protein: CASSKGPGLAGGSSYNEQFF

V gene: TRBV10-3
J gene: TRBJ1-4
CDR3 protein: CAISAGGEGGLINEKLFF

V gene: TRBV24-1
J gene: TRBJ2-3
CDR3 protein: CATSDSSGGSLNTQYF

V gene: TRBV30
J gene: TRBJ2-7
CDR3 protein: CAVRQGSIHEQYF

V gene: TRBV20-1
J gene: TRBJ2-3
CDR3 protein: CSASQQGSTDTQYF

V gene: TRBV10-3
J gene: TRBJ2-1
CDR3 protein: CAIRTSGRENEQFF

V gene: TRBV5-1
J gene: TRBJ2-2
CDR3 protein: CASSMDRANTGELFF

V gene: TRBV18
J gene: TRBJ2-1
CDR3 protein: CASSPSLEPNEQFF

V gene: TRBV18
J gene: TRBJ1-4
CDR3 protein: CASPNQRGLTNEKLFF

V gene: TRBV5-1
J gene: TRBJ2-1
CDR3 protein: CASKDLAAYNEQFF

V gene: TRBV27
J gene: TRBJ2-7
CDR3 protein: CASSLLDSDSYEQYF

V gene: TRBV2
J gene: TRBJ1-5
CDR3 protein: CASSRDRGNQPQHF

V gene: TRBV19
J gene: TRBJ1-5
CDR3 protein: CASSIHRVDQPQHF

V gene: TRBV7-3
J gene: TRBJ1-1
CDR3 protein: CASSLSGSGNTEAFF

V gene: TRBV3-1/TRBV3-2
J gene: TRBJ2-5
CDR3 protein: CASSLRLGRSSGATSQETQYF

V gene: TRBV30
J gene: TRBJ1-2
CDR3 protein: CAWGSILGYTF

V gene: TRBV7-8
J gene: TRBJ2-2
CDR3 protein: CASSLRDRGSWGISGELFF

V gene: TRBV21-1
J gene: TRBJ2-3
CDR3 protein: CASRDRQADTQYF

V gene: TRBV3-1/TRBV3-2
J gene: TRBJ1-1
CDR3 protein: CASSQEGGEAFF

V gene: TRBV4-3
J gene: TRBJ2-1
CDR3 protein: CASSQDRLAGNEQFF

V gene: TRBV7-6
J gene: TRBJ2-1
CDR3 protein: CASSPHGRGDTEQFF